Listed here is a single T cell receptor beta chain. The antigen is not known. Donors were ostensibly healthy at sampling, although undocumented immune exposures were probable. CDR3 length equals 16 residues. Vbeta (60) and Jbeta (13) primers were used in the PCR. TCRdb keeps only in-frame clones here, not all; method: immunoSEQ multiplex PCR. The sample holds more than 150,000 clones, roughly 76% seen once. The sample comes from a study of cytomegalovirus exposure and HLA in healthy donors. Study-level points and caveats: The availability of immune exposure information extended only to CMV serostatus.

The chain is built from TRBV1 and TRBJ2-1; the D segment call TRBD2 is taken from the table without a DNA check. TRBV1 is a recognized pseudogene. The clonotype originates from a man aged 35-49 years in good health and CMV-seropositive. Sequenced: PBMCs. CDR3 in amino acids: CTSSRGLAGGDNEQFF. In DNA, the CDR3 is TGCACCAGCAGCCGGGGACTAGCGGGGGGGGACAATGAGCAGTTCTTC.